The 8 T cell receptor beta chains listed next were all sequenced from one sample in a study of blood T cell repertoires in COVID-19. Repertoires were generated with immunoSEQ multiplex PCR, while TCRdb's copy carries only in-frame clones and drops some. The sample consists of over 100,000 clones, roughly 86% of them appearing once. The specimen sequenced was peripheral blood. The receptors were sampled from an older woman with COVID-19, enrolled during active disease.

The V gene is TRBV28, the J gene TRBJ2-1; tentative D call: TRBD1 (6 bases). Between the trimmed V and J ends, which lost 7 bases and 5 bases, there was a span of 15 bases. This CDR3 contains 14 residues. Germline CDR1 MDHEN, CDR2 SYDVKM. The CDR3 protein is CASTVTGTNNEQFF. DNA of the CDR3: TGTGCCAGCACCGTTACCGGGACAAACAATGAGCAGTTCTTC. Supplemented by reference TRBV28 and TRBJ2-1, the full variable domain reads DVKVTQSSRYLVKRTGEKVFLECVQDMDHENMFWYRQDPGLGLRLIYFSYDVKMKEKGDIPEGYSVSREKKERFSLILESASTNQTSMYLCASTVTGTNNEQFFGPGTRLTVL.

The chain employs TRBV19 and TRBJ1-2; the match to TRBD1 covers 10 bases. V lost 7 bases and J lost 4; bases outside the gene matches: 9. The CDR3 is made up of 15 amino acids. CDR1 and CDR2 from the germline V gene are LNHDA and SQIVND (reference sequence). Here the CDR3 DNA reads TGTGCCAGTAACTCACCGGGACAGGGGTTCTATGGCTACACCTTC. Protein sequence: CASNSPGQGFYGYTF.

The genes are TRBV19 and TRBJ1-4; possible D gene TRBD1, 6 bases. Germline-derived CDR1 and CDR2 are LNHDA and SQIVND (reference sequence). V dropped 5 bases and J dropped 0 bases, with 19 bases sitting between them. The CDR3 is 18 residues long. The CDR3 region is CASSLTGTRLATNEKLFF. The CDR3 DNA reads as TGTGCCAGTAGTCTCACCGGGACACGCCTCGCAACTAATGAAAAACTGTTTTTT.

In regard to this clone: The identical CDR3 is also encoded by other nucleotide sequences in the sample. The V gene is TRBV2, the J gene TRBJ1-2; D is ambiguous. This CDR3 region has 12 residues. V lost 3 bases and J lost 5, with 7 bases in between. The germline gives CDR1 SNHLY, CDR2 FYNNEI. The CDR3 DNA reads TGTGCCAGCAGTGAGGGAGGATATGGCTACACCTTC. Amino acid sequence: CASSEGGYGYTF.

The chain uses TRBV5-6 and TRBJ1-2; D may be TRBD1 (5 bases). The CDR3 is 14 residues long. The V end lost 3 bases, the J end lost 4 bases, and 13 bases lay between the germline ends. Germline-derived CDR1 and CDR2 are SGHDT and YYEEEE. The CDR3 reads CASSSPEGTYGYTF. Written as DNA, the CDR3 is TGTGCCAGCAGCTCGCCGGAGGGGACCTATGGCTACACCTTC.

The V gene is TRBV28, the J gene TRBJ1-5; D is unresolved. The germline V gene encodes CDR1 MDHEN and CDR2 SYDVKM. The CDR3 length is 17 residues. The germline V and J ends were trimmed by 8 bases and 0 bases, with 20 bases remaining between them. This chain's CDR3 is CASLPWGVSYSNQPQHF. The DNA for the CDR3 is TGTGCCAGCTTACCTTGGGGAGTCTCCTATAGCAATCAGCCCCAGCATTTT.

The chain recombines TRBV29-1 with TRBJ1-2; D uncertain. CDR3 length equals 11 residues. CDR1 SQVTM and CDR2 ANQGSEA come from the germline V gene. V dropped 8 bases and J dropped 7 bases, with 14 bases sitting between them. Written as DNA, the CDR3 is TGCAGCTTCTCTTCGGGGTCTGGCTACACCTTC. As protein: CSFSSGSGYTF.

The chain has TRBV7-9 and TRBJ1-1, with D tentatively TRBD1 (5 bases). The CDR3 is 15 amino acids. Germline CDR1 SEHNR, CDR2 FQNEAQ (reference sequence). Deletions cut 5 bases from V and 5 bases from J, with 18 bases between. The CDR3 spells CASSPRGREKTEAFF. The DNA for the CDR3 is TGTGCCAGCAGCCCGCGGGGCAGGGAAAAAACTGAAGCTTTCTTT.